The 16 T cell receptor beta chains below come from one sample, sequenced in a study of CD8 T cells in ankylosing spondylitis. One entry per CDR3 protein results from TCRdb running MiXCR on the 5' RACE reads. The table lists about 90,000 distinct CDR3 sequences, roughly 27% of them singletons. Sequencing used blood, either unsorted or a sorted T cell fraction (not recorded which). The receptors stem from a male donor with ankylosing spondylitis or in good health (not recorded which).

The rearrangement joins TRBV7-3 to TRBJ2-3; D ambiguous. V lost 5 bases to trimming and J lost 1 base, with 13 bases between them. Germline loops: CDR1 SGHTA, CDR2 FQGTGA. This CDR3 is built from 15 residues. CDR3 sequence reads: CASSLSLGRTDTQYF. For the CDR3, the DNA is TGTGCCAGCAGCCTAAGCCTGGGCCGCACAGATACGCAGTATTTT.

This rearrangement joins TRBV20-1 to TRBJ2-3, with D uncertain. V shed 5 bases and J shed 1 base, with 7 bases lying between them. The CDR3 runs to 12 residues. Per the germline V gene, CDR1 is DFQATT and CDR2 is SNEGSKA (reference sequence). The CDR3 sequence is CSAGEGTDTQYF. CDR3 nucleotide sequence: TGCAGTGCTGGGGAAGGCACAGATACGCAGTATTTT.

This clonotype was seen a few times. This sequence joins TRBV9 and TRBJ2-1; 7 nucleotides line up with TRBD2. Unmatched junction bases numbered 10, after V lost 4 bases and J lost 9 bases. The CDR3 totals 14 residues. Germline V gene sequence: CDR1 SGDLS, CDR2 YYNGEE. CDR3 region: CASSFQTERGEQFF. The CDR3 nucleotides read TGTGCCAGCAGCTTCCAAACCGAGCGGGGTGAGCAGTTCTTC. The full variable domain, with the rest looked up from reference TRBV9 and TRBJ2-1, is DSGVTQTPKHLITATGQRVTLRCSPRSGDLSVYWYQQSLDQGLQFLIQYYNGEERAKGNILERFSAQQFPDLHSELNLSSLELGDSALYFCASSFQTERGEQFFGPGTRLTVL.

This clonotype turned up a few times. The CDR3 is CASSSRLVAFF. The CDR3 bases are TGTGCCAGCAGCTCCCGGCTAGTAGCTTTCTTT. The chain employs TRBV7-2 and TRBJ1-1; D is undetermined. Germline values: CDR1 SGHTA, CDR2 FQGNSA. The CDR3 is 11 amino acids. V dropped 4 bases and J dropped 10 bases, with 10 bases sitting between them.

This clonotype was observed at least ten times. This chain uses TRBV19 with TRBJ1-5, with TRBD1 as a possible D gene (6 bases). CDR1 and CDR2 from the germline V gene are LNHDA and SQIVND (reference sequence). V was clipped by 7 bases and J by 4 bases, with 17 bases between them. This CDR3 is 15 amino acids long. The CDR3 loop is CASTGQTKKNQPQHF. The CDR3 DNA is TGTGCCAGTACCGGACAGACTAAAAAGAATCAGCCCCAGCATTTT.

The CDR3 sequence: CATSRDQVRTYEQYF. CDR3 DNA sequence: TGTGCCACCAGCAGAGATCAGGTCAGGACCTACGAGCAGTACTTC. The rearrangement links TRBV15 to TRBJ2-7; no clear D gene. Germline V gene lookup returns CDR1 LNHNV and CDR2 YYDKDF (reference sequence). The CDR3 spans 15 residues. V was pared by 0 bases and J by 2 bases, with 11 bases between.

The V gene is TRBV7-8, the J gene TRBJ2-3; D unclear. V shed 1 base and J shed 7 bases, with 3 bases lying between them. In germline, CDR1 is SGHVS, CDR2 FQNEAQ. This CDR3 has 11 amino acids. The CDR3 spells CASSLGNTQYF. DNA of the CDR3: TGTGCCAGCAGCTTAGGGAATACGCAGTATTTT.

The chain joins TRBV20-1 to TRBJ2-1; 8 positions match TRBD2. Losses at the gene ends were 4 bases for V and 10 bases for J; bases not matched to a gene: 9. Germline values: CDR1 DFQATT, CDR2 SNEGSKA (reference sequence). This CDR3 is 13 amino acids long. The DNA for the CDR3 is TGCAGTGCTATACGGGGGGGGTTTGGGGAGCAGTTCTTC. Protein product: CSAIRGGFGEQFF.

This clonotype was recorded at least ten times. V and J are TRBV5-1 and TRBJ2-3; D gene uncertain. V dropped 1 base and J dropped 0 bases, with 6 bases sitting between them. Per germline, CDR1 SGHRS and CDR2 YFSETQ. This CDR3 has 14 residues. The CDR3 DNA reads as TGCGCCAGCAGCTTGTCAGACAGCACAGATACGCAGTATTTT. Amino acid sequence: CASSLSDSTDTQYF.

The chain carries TRBV20-1 and TRBJ1-6; D is unresolved. This CDR3 contains 10 residues. Germline CDR1 DFQATT, CDR2 SNEGSKA (reference sequence). Deletions cut 3 bases from V and 14 bases from J, with 8 bases between. The CDR3 sequence: CSASSYSLHF. The CDR3 coding sequence is TGCAGTGCTAGTAGTTATTCCCTCCACTTT.

This clonotype was detected ten times or more. V is TRBV20-1 and J is TRBJ1-1, with TRBD1 as a possible D gene (5 bases). Germline CDR1 reads DFQATT; CDR2 reads SNEGSKA (reference sequence). V lost 6 bases to trimming and J lost 3 bases, with 17 bases between them. The CDR3 has 14 residues. The CDR3, as DNA: TGCAGTGCCATGACGGGAGTAGGGGACACTGAAGCTTTCTTT. Amino acids: CSAMTGVGDTEAFF.

This clonotype was picked up many times. The chain combines TRBV20-1 with TRBJ2-3, with D possibly matching TRBD1 (5 bases). There are 15 residues in the CDR3. The V end lost 1 base, the J end lost 0 bases, and 11 bases lay between the germline ends. Germline CDR1 reads DFQATT; CDR2 reads SNEGSKA (reference sequence). This CDR3 is CSARVGLASTDTQYF. As DNA, the CDR3 is TGCAGTGCTAGAGTGGGGCTTGCTAGCACAGATACGCAGTATTTT.

This clonotype was observed a few times. V gene TRBV12-3 or TRBV12-4 combines with J gene TRBJ2-5; tentatively, D is TRBD1 (6 bases). The V end was cut by 5 bases, the J end by 3 bases, with 7 bases between. The CDR3 has 12 amino acids. Written as DNA, the CDR3 is TGTGCCAGCAGTCGGACAGAAGAGACCCAGTACTTC. It specifies CASSRTEETQYF.

The chain is built from TRBV4-1 and TRBJ2-7; 7 bases match TRBD2. The CDR3 has 13 residues. Germline trimming cut 4 bases from V and 6 bases from J; bases unmatched to any gene: 6. Germline CDR1 and CDR2: MGHRA and YSYEKL. The CDR3: CASSLDGGSEQYF. The CDR3 DNA is TGCGCCAGCAGCCTGGATGGCGGGAGCGAGCAGTACTTC.

This sequence joins TRBV5-1 and TRBJ2-2; 9 nucleotides match TRBD2. Looked up from germline, CDR1 is SGHRS and CDR2 is YFSETQ. The CDR3 runs to 16 residues. V trimming: 2 bases; J trimming: 6 bases; junction bases outside the gene matches: 8. The CDR3 nucleotides read TGCGCCAGCAGCTTTTTGAGGACTAGCGACCCCGGGGAGCTGTTTTTT. Translating gives CASSFLRTSDPGELFF.

The gene calls are TRBV20-1 and TRBJ1-1; D unclear. In germline, CDR1 is DFQATT, CDR2 SNEGSKA (reference sequence). Trimming left V 1 base short and J 3 bases short, with 12 bases between. This CDR3 comprises 14 residues. This CDR3 reads CSARGFLGYTEAFF. CDR3 coding DNA: TGCAGTGCTAGAGGATTCTTAGGGTACACTGAAGCTTTCTTT.